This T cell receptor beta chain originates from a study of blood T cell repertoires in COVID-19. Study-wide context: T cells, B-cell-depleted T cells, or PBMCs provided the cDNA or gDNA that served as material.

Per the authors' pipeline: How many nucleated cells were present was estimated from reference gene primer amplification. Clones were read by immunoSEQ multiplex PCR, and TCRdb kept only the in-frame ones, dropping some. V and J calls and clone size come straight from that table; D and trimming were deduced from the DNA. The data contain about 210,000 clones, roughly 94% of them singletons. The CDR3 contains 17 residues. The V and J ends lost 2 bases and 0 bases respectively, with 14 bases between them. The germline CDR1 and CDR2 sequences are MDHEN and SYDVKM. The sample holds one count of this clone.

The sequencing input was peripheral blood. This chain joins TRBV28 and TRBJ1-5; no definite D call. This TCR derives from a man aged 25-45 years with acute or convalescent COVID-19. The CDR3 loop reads CASSLNQAPYSNQPQHF. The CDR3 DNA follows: TGTGCCAGCAGTTTAAATCAGGCGCCTTATAGCAATCAGCCCCAGCATTTT.